The 25 T cell receptor beta chains below come from one sample, sequenced in a study of siplizumab effects on memory and regulatory T cells. Repertoires were generated with immunoSEQ multiplex PCR, while TCRdb's copy carries only in-frame clones and drops some. The data contain 90,000 to 120,000 clones, roughly 93% of them singletons. The sequenced material came from Tregs sorted from blood. These receptors all stem from a human donor in good health.

The V and J genes are TRBV11-2 and TRBJ1-6, with D possibly matching TRBD1 (5 bases). The germline V gene encodes CDR1 SGHAT and CDR2 FQNNGV. There are 15 residues in the CDR3. V was clipped by 1 base and J by 7 bases, with 11 bases between them. CDR3 DNA: TGTGCCAGCAGCTTAGTATTAGGGGCAAATTCACCCCTCCACTTT. Residues: CASSLVLGANSPLHF.

This sequence joins TRBV15 and TRBJ1-2; D may be TRBD1 (6 bases). V lost 3 bases to trimming and J lost 4 bases, with 18 bases between them. Germline V gives CDR1 LNHNV, CDR2 YYDKDF (reference sequence). This CDR3 contains 16 residues. The CDR3 nucleotides read TGTGCCACCAGCAGGGATAGCGGGACAACCCCCTATGGCTACACCTTC. Amino acid sequence: CATSRDSGTTPYGYTF. Based on the CDR3 plus reference TRBV15 and TRBJ1-2, the full variable domain is DAMVIQNPRYQVTQFGKPVTLSCSQTLNHNVMYWYQQKSSQAPKLLFHYYDKDFNNEADTPDNFQSRRPNTSFCFLDIRSPGLGDTAMYLCATSRDSGTTPYGYTFGSGTRLTVV.

The chain carries TRBV6-1 and TRBJ2-5; D is uncertain. This CDR3 has 14 amino acids. Germline CDR1 is MNHNS and CDR2 is SASEGT. Trimming shortened V by 4 bases and J by 5 bases, and 14 bases separated the two germline ends. CDR3 region: CASSAGQVRETQYF. CDR3 DNA sequence: TGTGCCAGCAGTGCGGGCCAAGTGCGGGAGACCCAGTACTTC.

The chain employs TRBV5-1 and TRBJ2-2; 7 bases are a match to TRBD1. Trimming at V came to 5 bases and at J to 4 bases, leaving 2 bases not matched to a gene. The CDR3 is 13 residues long. The germline V gene has CDR1 SGHRS and CDR2 YFSETQ. The CDR3 is CASRTGITGELFF. DNA for the CDR3: TGCGCCAGCAGGACAGGGATCACCGGGGAGCTGTTTTTT.

The CDR3: CATSRGDRPIEAFF. For the CDR3, the DNA is TGTGCCACCAGCAGAGGAGACCGCCCCATCGAAGCTTTCTTT. V is TRBV15 and J is TRBJ1-1; no clear D. The CDR3 spans 14 residues. Germline-derived CDR1 and CDR2 are LNHNV and YYDKDF (reference sequence). V was clipped by 1 base and J by 8 bases, with 14 bases between them.

The chain links TRBV30 to TRBJ2-7; 8 nucleotides match TRBD2. V dropped 2 bases and J dropped 3; count of bases not matched to a gene: 0. Germline loops: CDR1 GTSNPN, CDR2 SVGIG (reference sequence). The CDR3 length is 12 residues. CDR3 residues: CAWSLAGYEQYF. The DNA of the CDR3 is TGTGCCTGGAGTCTAGCGGGCTACGAGCAGTACTTC. The full variable domain, completed using reference TRBV30 and TRBJ2-7, is SQTIHQWPATLVQPVGSPLSLECTVEGTSNPNLYWYRQAAGRGLQLLFYSVGIGQISSEVPQNLSASRPQDRQFILSSKKLLLSDSGFYLCAWSLAGYEQYFGPGTRLTVT.

The V and J genes are TRBV5-1 and TRBJ1-1; 9 bases are a match to TRBD1. In germline, CDR1 is SGHRS, CDR2 YFSETQ. The CDR3 extends over 14 amino acids. V lost 5 bases to trimming and J lost 5 bases; unmatched junction nucleotides: 7. CDR3 bases: TGCGCCAGCAGGACCCGGGACAGGGAGACTGAAGCTTTCTTT. Protein: CASRTRDRETEAFF.

The count of this clone is one. The chain recombines TRBV2 with TRBJ2-7, with D maybe TRBD1 (6 bases). Germline-derived CDR1 and CDR2 are SNHLY and FYNNEI. CDR3 length: 16 residues. Trimming took 5 bases from V and 3 from J, leaving 20 bases between them. The CDR3 protein is CASSPDRSRDGYEQYF. CDR3 coding DNA: TGTGCCAGCAGTCCTGACAGGTCCCGGGACGGCTACGAGCAGTACTTC.

As regards this clone: Additional DNA sequences in this sample encode the identical CDR3. The chain employs TRBV6-5 and TRBJ1-1; D is unclear. There are 13 residues in the CDR3. The germline V gene encodes CDR1 MNHEY and CDR2 SVGAGI. With 0 bases removed from V and 0 bases from J, the gap between germline ends came to 2 bases. The DNA of the CDR3 is TGTGCCAGCAGTTACTCGGTGAACACTGAAGCTTTCTTT. Translation: CASSYSVNTEAFF.

As to this clone: This same CDR3 is encoded by further DNA sequences in the sample. V usage is TRBV18 and J usage is TRBJ2-7; 7 bases line up with TRBD2. Germline V gives CDR1 KGHSH, CDR2 LQKENI. CDR3 length: 12 residues. The junction had 1 base not matched to a gene; V was cut back by 4 bases and J by 4 bases. CDR3 nucleotides: TGTGCCAGCTCACGCGGGGGATACGAGCAGTACTTC. Translated, it gives CASSRGGYEQYF.

This chain links TRBV7-2 with TRBJ2-4; D possibly corresponds to TRBD2 (5 bases). The CDR3 length is 15 residues. CDR1 is SGHTA and CDR2 is FQGNSA in the germline V gene. Trimming stripped 1 base from V and 3 bases from J, with 10 bases between. The DNA of the CDR3 is TGTGCCAGCAGCTTAGGGCAGGCGGGCAAAAACATTCAGTACTTC. The encoded protein is CASSLGQAGKNIQYF. Drawing the rest from reference TRBV7-2 and TRBJ2-4, the complete variable domain is GAGVSQSPSNKVTEKGKDVELRCDPISGHTALYWYRQSLGQGLEFLIYFQGNSAPDKSGLPSDRFSAERTGGSVSTLTIQRTQQEDSAVYLCASSLGQAGKNIQYFGAGTRLSVL.

In regard to this clone: Relative to the germline gene, one junction end is altered; a read error may explain this. The same CDR3 is also encoded by other DNA sequences in this sample. The genes are TRBV5-1 and TRBJ1-2; 7 bases are a match to TRBD1. The CDR3 consists of 13 residues. CDR1 SGHRS and CDR2 YFSETQ come from the germline V gene. The CDR3 bases are TGCGCCAGCAGCCCAGGGGGGTACTACGGCTACACCTTC. Its protein is CASSPGGYYGYTF.

This chain uses TRBV5-1 with TRBJ1-6, with D perhaps matching TRBD1 (5 bases). V lost 0 bases and J lost 5, with 12 bases in between. This CDR3 region has 16 residues. Germline CDR1 is SGHRS and CDR2 is YFSETQ. CDR3 DNA sequence: TGCGCCAGCAGCTTGGCCAGGGCTGATAATAATTCACCCCTCCACTTT. Its translation is CASSLARADNNSPLHF.

V is TRBV7-2 and J is TRBJ2-1, with D possibly matching TRBD2 (6 bases). The CDR3 is made up of 15 amino acids. V lost 0 bases and J 4 bases, leaving 10 bases between the germline ends. The V gene's germline CDR1 is SGHTA and CDR2 FQGNSA. The CDR3 is CASSLAAGSYNEQFF. DNA for the CDR3: TGTGCCAGCAGCTTAGCTGCGGGAAGTTACAATGAGCAGTTCTTC.

The rearrangement links TRBV7-9 to TRBJ1-2, with D perhaps matching TRBD1 (5 bases). Germline CDR1 SEHNR, CDR2 FQNEAQ (reference sequence). V was cut by 0 bases and J by 3 bases, with 14 bases left in between. CDR3 size: 16 residues. CDR3: CASSLAAGFGDYGYTF. In DNA, the CDR3 is TGTGCCAGCAGCTTAGCCGCAGGGTTTGGGGACTATGGCTACACCTTC.

The chain joins TRBV6-5 to TRBJ1-1, with D possibly TRBD1 on 5 matching bases. V gave up 4 bases and J gave up 7 bases, with 7 bases separating them. The CDR3 contains 11 residues. Germline CDR1 and CDR2: MNHEY and SVGAGI. This CDR3 reads CASSSQGEAFF. In DNA, the CDR3 is TGTGCCAGCAGTTCTCAGGGTGAAGCTTTCTTT.

The chain combines TRBV6-6 with TRBJ2-7, with TRBD2 matching 11 bases. This CDR3 has 14 amino acids. From germline, CDR1 is MNHNY and CDR2 SVGAGI (reference sequence). The V segment lost 5 bases and the J segment 7 bases; nucleotides outside the gene matches: 7. Here the CDR3 reads CASSPGTSGREQYF. CDR3 bases: TGTGCCAGCAGTCCCGGGACTAGCGGACGGGAGCAGTACTTC.

This clone was detected a few times. This chain joins TRBV28 and TRBJ1-1, with D tentatively TRBD1 (5 bases). The CDR3 loop spans 15 amino acids. Germline assignment: CDR1 MDHEN and CDR2 SYDVKM. Trimming removed 3 bases at V and 0 bases at J, with 11 bases between. The CDR3 spells CASSFRGQVNTEAFF. In nucleotides, the CDR3 is TGTGCCAGCAGTTTCCGGGGCCAGGTGAACACTGAAGCTTTCTTT.

This chain uses TRBV15 with TRBJ1-1; D ambiguous. Looked up from germline, CDR1 is LNHNV and CDR2 is YYDKDF (reference sequence). The CDR3 contains 17 residues. V dropped 1 base and J dropped 0 bases, with 15 bases sitting between them. The CDR3 protein is CATSRAGLGKLNTEAFF. The CDR3 DNA reads as TGTGCCACCAGCAGAGCAGGATTGGGGAAACTGAACACTGAAGCTTTCTTT.

The chain's CDR3 is CASSLVRLAGHTGELFF. The CDR3 nucleotides read TGTGCCAGCAGCTTAGTCCGTCTAGCGGGACACACCGGGGAGCTGTTTTTT. The rearrangement links TRBV11-3 to TRBJ2-2, with TRBD2 matching over 9 bases. This CDR3 comprises 17 residues. Trimming took 1 base from V and 3 from J; bases not matched to a gene: 6. Germline V lookup: CDR1 SGHNT, CDR2 YENEEA. The whole variable domain, remainder taken from reference TRBV11-3 and TRBJ2-2, is EAGVVQSPRYKIIEKKQPVAFWCNPISGHNTLYWYLQNLGQGPELLIRYENEEAVDDSQLPKDRFSAERLKGVDSTLKIQPAELGDSAVYLCASSLVRLAGHTGELFFGEGSRLTVL.

The chain couples TRBV5-1 to TRBJ2-3; 13 nucleotides match TRBD2. This CDR3 spans 17 amino acids. V trimming: 0 bases; J trimming: 0 bases; junction bases outside the gene matches: 1. Germline loops: CDR1 SGHRS, CDR2 YFSETQ. The CDR3 nucleotides are TGCGCCAGCAGCTTGGGGGGACTAGCGGGGAGCACAGATACGCAGTATTTT. Its protein product is CASSLGGLAGSTDTQYF.

This chain connects TRBV4-3 to TRBJ1-2, with TRBD1 identical over 8 bases. The CDR3 has 15 amino acids. Per the germline V gene, CDR1 is LGHNA and CDR2 is YSLEER. J was trimmed by 3 bases and V by 1 base; bases with no gene match: 4. The CDR3 nucleotides are TGCGCCAGCAGCCAAGGGCAGGACAGGGACTATGGCTACACCTTC. It codes for CASSQGQDRDYGYTF.

This sequence joins TRBV5-1 and TRBJ1-5, with D possibly being TRBD1 (6 bases). The germline V gene encodes CDR1 SGHRS and CDR2 YFSETQ. V lost 3 bases to trimming and J lost 4 bases, with 8 bases between them. The CDR3 sequence is 13 residues long. The CDR3 nucleotides are TGCGCCAGCAGCTCCGGACAGAATCAGCCCCAGCATTTT. Translation gives CASSSGQNQPQHF.

The rearrangement uses TRBV6-1 and TRBJ1-5, with a tentative D call TRBD1 (5 bases). This CDR3 is built from 13 residues. Trimming took off 2 bases at V and 12 bases at J, with 14 bases between the two ends. Germline V CDR1 and CDR2: MNHNS, SASEGT. CDR3 sequence: CASSESAGTVQHF. The CDR3 DNA follows: TGTGCCAGCAGTGAATCGGCAGGGACGGTCCAGCATTTT.

This clone was counted only a few times. This chain connects TRBV25-1 to TRBJ2-6, with D possibly being TRBD1 (7 bases). CDR1 and CDR2 from the germline V gene are MGHDK and SYGVNS. The CDR3 is made up of 16 amino acids. V lost 8 bases and J 0 bases, leaving 14 bases between the germline ends. CDR3 sequence (DNA): TGTGCCAGCGCTGGAGGGGGCCCCTCTGGGGCCAACGTCCTGACTTTC. It is translated as CASAGGGPSGANVLTF.